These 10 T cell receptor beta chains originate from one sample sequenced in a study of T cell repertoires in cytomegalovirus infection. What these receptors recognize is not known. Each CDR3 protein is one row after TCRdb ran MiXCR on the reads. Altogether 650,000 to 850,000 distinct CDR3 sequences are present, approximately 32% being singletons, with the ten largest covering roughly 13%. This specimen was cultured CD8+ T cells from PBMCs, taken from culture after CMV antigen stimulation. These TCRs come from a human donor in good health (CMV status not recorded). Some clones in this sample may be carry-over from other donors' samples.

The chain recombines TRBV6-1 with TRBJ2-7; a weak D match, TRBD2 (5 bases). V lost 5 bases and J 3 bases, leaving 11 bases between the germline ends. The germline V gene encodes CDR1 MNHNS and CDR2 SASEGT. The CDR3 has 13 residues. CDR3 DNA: TGTGCCAGCAGTCTCGGGATCGGCTACGAGCAGTACGTC. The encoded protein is CASSLGIGYEQYV.

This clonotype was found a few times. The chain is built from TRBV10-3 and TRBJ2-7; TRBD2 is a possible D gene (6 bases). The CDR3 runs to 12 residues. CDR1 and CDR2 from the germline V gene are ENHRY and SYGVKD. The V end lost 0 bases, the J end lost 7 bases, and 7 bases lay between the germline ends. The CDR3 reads CAISESGGEQYF. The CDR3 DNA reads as TGTGCCATCAGTGAGTCGGGGGGAGAGCAGTACTTC.

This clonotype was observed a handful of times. In nucleotides, the CDR3 is TGTGCCAGAAGCTTGGGGGACGCTCGACGCGGGACTAGCGGATACAATGAGCAGTTCTTC. This translates into CARSLGDARRGTSGYNEQFF. This chain connects TRBV5-3 to TRBJ2-1; 11 nucleotides agree with TRBD2. TRBV5-3 is an ORF, and what it does is uncertain. The CDR3 is 20 amino acids. V dropped 0 bases and J dropped 4; count of bases not matched to a gene: 15.

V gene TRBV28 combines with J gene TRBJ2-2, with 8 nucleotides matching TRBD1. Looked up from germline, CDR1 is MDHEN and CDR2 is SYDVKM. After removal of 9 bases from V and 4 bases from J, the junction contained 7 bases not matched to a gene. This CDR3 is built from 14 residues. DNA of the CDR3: TGTGCCAGTTTTGGACAGGGCAGCACCGGGGAGCTGTTTTTT. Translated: CASFGQGSTGELFF.

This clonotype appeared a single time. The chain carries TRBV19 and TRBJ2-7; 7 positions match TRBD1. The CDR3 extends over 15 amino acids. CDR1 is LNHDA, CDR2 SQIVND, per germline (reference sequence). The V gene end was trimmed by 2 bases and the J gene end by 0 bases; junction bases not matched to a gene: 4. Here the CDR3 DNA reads TGTGCCAGTAGTATATCGAACAGGGGCTCCTACGAGCAGTACTTC. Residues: CASSISNRGSYEQYF.

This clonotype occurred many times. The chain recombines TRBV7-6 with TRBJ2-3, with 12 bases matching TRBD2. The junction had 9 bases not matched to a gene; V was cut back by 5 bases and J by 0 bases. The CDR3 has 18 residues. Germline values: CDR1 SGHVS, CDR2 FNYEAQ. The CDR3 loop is CASSKTSGGLTSTDTQYF. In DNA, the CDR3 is TGTGCCAGCAGCAAGACTAGCGGGGGACTTACTAGCACAGATACGCAGTATTTT.

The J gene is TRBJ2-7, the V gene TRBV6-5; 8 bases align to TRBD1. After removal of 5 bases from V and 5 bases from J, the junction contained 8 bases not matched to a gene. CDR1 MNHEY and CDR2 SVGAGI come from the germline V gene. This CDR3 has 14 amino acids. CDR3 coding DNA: TGTGCCAGCAGTATTGGACAGGGTGCCCACGAGCAGTACGTC. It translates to CASSIGQGAHEQYV.

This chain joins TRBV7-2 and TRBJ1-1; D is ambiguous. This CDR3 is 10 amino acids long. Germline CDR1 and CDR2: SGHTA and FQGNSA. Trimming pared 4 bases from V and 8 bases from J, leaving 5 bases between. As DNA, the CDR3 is TGTGCCAGCAGCTATCTCGAAGCTTTCTTT. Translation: CASSYLEAFF.

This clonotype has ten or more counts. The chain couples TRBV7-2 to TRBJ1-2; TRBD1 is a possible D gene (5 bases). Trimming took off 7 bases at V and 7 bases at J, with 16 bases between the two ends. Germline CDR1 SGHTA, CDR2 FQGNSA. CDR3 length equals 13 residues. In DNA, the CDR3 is TGTGCCAGCAACCCTACCGGGGCGGGTGGCTACACCTTC. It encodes CASNPTGAGGYTF.

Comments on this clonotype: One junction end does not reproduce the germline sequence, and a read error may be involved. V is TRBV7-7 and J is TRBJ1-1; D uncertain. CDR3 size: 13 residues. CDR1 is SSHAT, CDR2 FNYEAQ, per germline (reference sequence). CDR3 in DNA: TGTGCTAGCAGCCCCCTAGTTTTCGCTGAAGCTTTCTTT. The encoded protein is CASSPLVFAEAFF. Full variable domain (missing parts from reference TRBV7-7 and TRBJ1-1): GAGVSQSPRYKVTKRGQDVTLRCDPISSHATLYWYQQALGQGPEFLTYFNYEAQPDKSGLPSDRFSAERPEGSISTLTIQRTEQRDSAMYRCASSPLVFAEAFFGQGTRLTVV.